This T cell receptor (beta chain) appears in the sequencing data of a study of T cells in Graves' hyperthyroidism and ophthalmopathy. Researchers took RNA transcripts and amplified the TCR beta CDR3 regions from them. A set of HTBI primers served as the primers for a first-round RT-PCR of the TCR CDR3. MiXCR was run by TCRdb on the multiplex PCR reads, yielding one entry per CDR3 protein. The data contain roughly 100,000 distinct CDR3 sequences, roughly 44% of them singletons. In its sample, this clonotype was seen many times. Recently diagnosed hyperthyroidism of less than 2 months' duration affected patients aged 18 to 65. Criteria for exclusion of patients were uncontrolled infection, other autoimmune disease, pregnancy or lactation. The specimen sequenced was blood. The receptor was isolated from a man between 40 and 49 years old with Graves' hyperthyroidism.

The CDR3 bases are TGCGCCAGCAGTGAAAGGGGGTGGGCCGTTACAGATACGCAGTATTTT. This translates into CASSERGWAVTDTQYF. The chain couples TRBV10-1 to TRBJ2-3; tentatively, D is TRBD1 (6 bases). The CDR3 is 16 amino acids. The germline CDR1 and CDR2 sequences are WNHNN and SYGVQD (reference sequence). Trimming took 3 bases from V and 3 from J, leaving 16 bases between them.